This T cell receptor (beta chain) originates from a study of cytomegalovirus exposure and HLA in healthy donors. With 60 Vbeta and 13 Jbeta primers, the PCR was carried out. The assay was immunoSEQ multiplex PCR, and TCRdb's table has in-frame clones only and misses some. The sample holds some 160,000 clones, over 60% seen once. This CDR3 has 16 residues. This clone was observed a few times. Sequencing was carried out using PBMCs. The gene calls are TRBV21-1 and TRBJ2-1; the table gives TRBD2 as D, unverified against the DNA. TRBV21-1 is annotated as a pseudogene. The sequence derives from a woman in her thirties or forties in good health and CMV-seronegative. CDR3 amino acids: CASPSELAGTYNEQFF. The CDR3 DNA reads TGTGCCAGCCCATCGGAACTAGCGGGAACCTACAATGAGCAGTTCTTC.